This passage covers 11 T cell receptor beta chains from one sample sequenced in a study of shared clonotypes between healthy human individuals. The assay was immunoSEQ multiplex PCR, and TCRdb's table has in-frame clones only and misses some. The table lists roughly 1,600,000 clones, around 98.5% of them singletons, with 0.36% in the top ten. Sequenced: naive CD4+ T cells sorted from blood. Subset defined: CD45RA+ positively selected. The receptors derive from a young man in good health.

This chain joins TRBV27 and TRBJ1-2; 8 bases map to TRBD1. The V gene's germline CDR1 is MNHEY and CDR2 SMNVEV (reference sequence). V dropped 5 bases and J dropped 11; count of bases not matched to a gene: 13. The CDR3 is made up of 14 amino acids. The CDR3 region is CASSGSWTGSNYTF. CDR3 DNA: TGTGCCAGCAGTGGGTCCTGGACAGGGAGTAATTACACCTTC.

CDR3 protein: CASSPNRNTEAFF. In nucleotides, the CDR3 is TGTGCCAGCTCACCAAACAGGAACACTGAAGCTTTCTTT. This chain connects TRBV18 to TRBJ1-1, with D uncertain. The CDR3 runs to 13 residues. Trimming took 2 bases from V and 1 from J, leaving 5 bases between them. Germline values: CDR1 KGHSH, CDR2 LQKENI.

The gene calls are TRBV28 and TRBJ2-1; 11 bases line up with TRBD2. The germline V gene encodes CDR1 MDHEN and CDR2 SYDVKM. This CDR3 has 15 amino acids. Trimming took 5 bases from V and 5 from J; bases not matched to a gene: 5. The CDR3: CASSHGTSGHNEQFF. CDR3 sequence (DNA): TGTGCCAGCAGTCACGGGACTAGCGGCCACAATGAGCAGTTCTTC.

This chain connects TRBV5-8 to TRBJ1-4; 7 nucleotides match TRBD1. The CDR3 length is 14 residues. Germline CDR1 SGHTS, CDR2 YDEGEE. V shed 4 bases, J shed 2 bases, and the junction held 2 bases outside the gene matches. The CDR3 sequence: CASSVRGTNEKLFF. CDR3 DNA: TGTGCCAGCAGCGTCAGGGGGACTAATGAAAAACTGTTTTTT.

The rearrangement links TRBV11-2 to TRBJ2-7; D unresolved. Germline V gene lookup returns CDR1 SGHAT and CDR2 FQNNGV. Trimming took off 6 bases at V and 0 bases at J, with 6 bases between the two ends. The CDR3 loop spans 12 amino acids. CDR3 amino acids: CASRPSSYEQYF. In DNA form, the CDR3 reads TGTGCCAGCAGACCCAGCTCCTACGAGCAGTACTTC.

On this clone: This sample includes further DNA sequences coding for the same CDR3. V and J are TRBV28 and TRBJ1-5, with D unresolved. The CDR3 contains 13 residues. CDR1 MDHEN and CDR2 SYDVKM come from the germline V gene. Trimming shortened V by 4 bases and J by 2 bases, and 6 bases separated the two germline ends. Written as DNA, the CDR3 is TGTGCCAGCAGTTCTCTTGGCAATCAGCCCCAGCATTTT. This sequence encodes CASSSLGNQPQHF.

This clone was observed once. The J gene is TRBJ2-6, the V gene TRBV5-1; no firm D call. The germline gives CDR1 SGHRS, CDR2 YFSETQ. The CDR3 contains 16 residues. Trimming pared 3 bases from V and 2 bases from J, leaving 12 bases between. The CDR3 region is CASSSGPPTGANVLTF. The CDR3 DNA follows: TGCGCCAGCAGCTCCGGGCCACCAACTGGGGCCAACGTCCTGACTTTC.

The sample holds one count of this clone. CDR3 bases: TGTGCCAGCTGCGGGTACAATGAGCAGTTCTTC. Its protein is CASCGYNEQFF. The V and J genes are TRBV6-1 and TRBJ2-1, with D possibly matching TRBD2 (5 bases). Germline V gene sequence: CDR1 MNHNS, CDR2 SASEGT. Trimming pared 8 bases from V and 4 bases from J, leaving 6 bases between. CDR3 length: 11 residues.

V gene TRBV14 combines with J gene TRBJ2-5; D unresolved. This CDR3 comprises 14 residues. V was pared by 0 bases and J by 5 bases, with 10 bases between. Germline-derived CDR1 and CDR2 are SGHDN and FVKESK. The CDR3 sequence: CASSQESVGETQYF. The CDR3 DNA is TGTGCCAGCAGCCAAGAGAGCGTTGGGGAGACCCAGTACTTC.

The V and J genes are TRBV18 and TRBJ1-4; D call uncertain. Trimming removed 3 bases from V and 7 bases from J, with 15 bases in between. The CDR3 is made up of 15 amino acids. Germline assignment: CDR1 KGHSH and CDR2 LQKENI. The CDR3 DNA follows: TGTGCCAGCTCACCGAGCCCCGGGGAGGGTGAAAAACTGTTTTTT. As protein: CASSPSPGEGEKLFF.

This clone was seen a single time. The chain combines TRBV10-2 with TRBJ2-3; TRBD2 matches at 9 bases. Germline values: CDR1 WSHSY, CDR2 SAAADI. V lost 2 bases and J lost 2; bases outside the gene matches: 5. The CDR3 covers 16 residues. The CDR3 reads CASSEVLAGVTDTQYF. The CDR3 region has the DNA TGCGCCAGCAGTGAGGTATTAGCGGGAGTCACAGATACGCAGTATTTT.